These 7 T cell receptor beta chains were sequenced from one sample in a study of T cells in Graves' hyperthyroidism and ophthalmopathy. The investigators amplified TCR beta CDR3 regions from RNA transcripts. Initially, a first-round RT-PCR of the TCR CDR3 employed the HTBI primer set. MiXCR, applied by TCRdb to the multiplex PCR reads, yields one record per CDR3 protein. The sample carries 250,000 to 350,000 distinct CDR3 sequences, approximately 21% recorded once. The sequenced sample consisted of blood. The receptors here all came from a man aged 25 to 45 with Graves' ophthalmopathy.

This clonotype was counted between two and nine times. This chain connects TRBV5-1 to TRBJ1-2; 10 bases are shared with TRBD1. The CDR3 runs 14 residues. CDR1 and CDR2 (germline): SGHRS, YFSETQ. The ends lost 1 base at V and 5 bases at J; junction bases unmatched: 2. The CDR3 DNA follows: TGCGCCAGCAGCTTGAGGACAGGGGGATATGGCTACACCTTC. This translates into CASSLRTGGYGYTF. The whole variable domain, filled in from reference TRBV5-1 and TRBJ1-2, reads KAGVTQTPRYLIKTRGQQVTLSCSPISGHRSVSWYQQTPGQGLQFLFEYFSETQRNKGNFPGRFSGRQFSNSRSEMNVSTLELGDSALYLCASSLRTGGYGYTFGSGTRLTVV.

This clonotype came up many times. This chain joins TRBV11-2 and TRBJ1-1; 7 positions agree with TRBD1. The germline CDR1 and CDR2 sequences are SGHAT and FQNNGV. This CDR3 comprises 15 residues. The trim removed 0 bases at V and 6 bases at J, leaving 7 bases unmatched. Here the CDR3 reads CASSLDGRGWAEAFF. DNA for the CDR3: TGTGCCAGCAGCTTAGACGGCAGGGGGTGGGCTGAAGCTTTCTTT.

The V and J genes are TRBV6-1 and TRBJ2-7; 8 nucleotides match TRBD1. Trimming removed 6 bases from V and 3 bases from J; junction bases left unmatched: 7. Germline V gives CDR1 MNHNS, CDR2 SASEGT. The CDR3 runs 14 residues. The CDR3 sequence: CASSARTGIYEQYF. The CDR3 nucleotides read TGTGCCAGCAGCGCACGGACAGGGATCTACGAGCAGTACTTC.

This sequence joins TRBV24-1 and TRBJ2-3; TRBD2 agrees at 8 bases. This CDR3 is built from 15 residues. Germline V gene lookup returns CDR1 KGHDR and CDR2 SFDVKD. Unmatched junction bases numbered 8, after V lost 4 bases and J lost 6 bases. CDR3 protein: CATSEAGDPRDTQYF. Written as DNA, the CDR3 is TGTGCCACCAGTGAAGCGGGAGACCCCAGGGATACGCAGTATTTT.

This clonotype has ten or more counts. This chain uses TRBV20-1 with TRBJ1-6, with 8 bases that match TRBD1. V shed 6 bases and J 7 bases; nucleotides not matched to a gene: 8. The CDR3 has 14 residues. Germline V CDR1 and CDR2: DFQATT, SNEGSKA (reference sequence). CDR3 residues: CSAFDRGGNSPLHF. The CDR3 DNA reads TGCAGTGCCTTCGACAGGGGAGGAAATTCACCCCTCCACTTT.

On this clonotype itself: One base away lies a much larger clone, so this may be a sequencing read error. V gene TRBV5-1 combines with J gene TRBJ2-3; tentative D call: TRBD2 (5 bases). V gave up 4 bases and J gave up 5 bases, with 20 bases separating them. The germline gives CDR1 SGHRS, CDR2 YFSETQ. The CDR3 is 16 residues long. CDR3 coding DNA: TGCGCCAGCAGCCCCTCCGGAGAGGGCAGAATAGATACGCAGTATTTT. Encoded protein: CASSPSGEGRIDTQYF. Full variable domain (missing parts from reference TRBV5-1 and TRBJ2-3): KAGVTQTPRYLIKTRGQQVTLSCSPISGHRSVSWYQQTPGQGLQFLFEYFSETQRNKGNFPGRFSGRQFSNSRSEMNVSTLELGDSALYLCASSPSGEGRIDTQYFGPGTRLTVL.

This clonotype was seen many times. The chain is built from TRBV6-5 and TRBJ2-3; 9 bases match TRBD1. The CDR3 is 16 residues long. CDR1 MNHEY and CDR2 SVGAGI come from the germline V gene. V lost 5 bases and J lost 3; bases outside the gene matches: 9. CDR3 residues: CASSVHVGTGTDTQYF. The CDR3 nucleotides read TGTGCCAGCAGTGTCCACGTGGGGACAGGGACAGATACGCAGTATTTT.